These 6 T cell receptor beta chains were sequenced from one sample in a study of monozygotic twins with inflammatory bowel disease. Each CDR3 protein gets one entry in TCRdb, which reprocessed the 5' RACE reads and gives no DNA. The sample spans some 160,000 distinct CDR3 sequences; the ten largest clones claim 6% to 9.5%. The sequenced sample was blood. The receptors here all came from a human donor with ulcerative colitis or Crohn's disease, or a healthy co-twin of an affected twin (not recorded which).

The chain couples TRBV4-1 to TRBJ2-1. This CDR3 comprises 13 residues. CDR1 is MGHRA and CDR2 is YSYEKL in the germline V gene. The CDR3 here is CASSQDLTYEQFF.

V is TRBV10-3 and J is TRBJ2-2; TCRdb indicates TRBD1, and absent DNA this call remains unverified. The CDR3 loop spans 18 amino acids. Germline V lookup: CDR1 ENHRY, CDR2 SYGVKD. CDR3 region: CAISDSRPAPPNTGELFF.

This chain links TRBV5-1 with TRBJ2-5; TCRdb picks TRBD1, but there is no DNA to check that call. Germline lookup yields CDR1 SGHRS and CDR2 YFSETQ. The CDR3 totals 13 residues. The CDR3 loop is CASSPDIQETQYF.

The chain links TRBV29-1 to TRBJ2-7; TCRdb reports TRBD1, a call that lacks DNA to check it against. This CDR3 is 13 amino acids long. From germline, CDR1 is SQVTM and CDR2 ANQGSEA. The CDR3 sequence is CSVEGHRDYEQYF.

The chain has TRBV10-3 and TRBJ1-5; no DNA is available, so the TRBD1 call from TCRdb remains unchecked. Looked up from germline, CDR1 is ENHRY and CDR2 is SYGVKD. The CDR3 covers 16 residues. The CDR3: CAISDRTGGMGQPQHF.

This sequence joins TRBV27 and TRBJ2-7; the TCRdb call, TRBD1, lacks DNA for checking. In germline, CDR1 is MNHEY, CDR2 SMNVEV (reference sequence). This CDR3 has 16 amino acids. The CDR3 reads CASSLSRTGGGYEQYF.